The clone carrying this T cell receptor (beta chain) was picked up one time. As yet, its antigen is unknown. This entry belongs to a study of T-cell memory formation after mild COVID-19. Study outcomes and limitations: Chiefly within CM and EM were the contracting CD4+ clones; CD8+ ones were within EMRA. Second-wave clones reaching peak frequency on day 37 lacked confirmed SARS-CoV-2 specificity.

This CDR3 contains 15 residues. Germline V gives CDR1 SGHDT, CDR2 YYEEEE. Deletions cut 4 bases from V and 4 bases from J, with 15 bases between. Using its own MiXCR run on the 5' RACE reads, TCRdb lists one record per CDR3 protein. The sample consists of about 160,000 distinct CDR3 sequences, roughly 31% of them appearing once. The sample was PBMCs or a T cell subset sorted from them (not recorded which). The TCR comes from an adult woman who had mild COVID-19 (a few samples of this study predate the infection). Cell type and time point are not known. The chain has TRBV5-6 and TRBJ1-5; no clear D gene. The CDR3 protein is CASSLGRFMNQPQHF. CDR3 sequence (DNA): TGTGCCAGCAGCCTCGGACGGTTTATGAATCAGCCCCAGCATTTT. Together with reference TRBV5-6 and TRBJ1-5, the CDR3 gives the full variable domain: DAGVTQSPTHLIKTRGQQVTLRCSPKSGHDTVSWYQQALGQGPQFIFQYYEEEERQRGNFPDRFSGHQFPNYSSELNVNALLLGDSALYLCASSLGRFMNQPQHFGDGTRLSIL.